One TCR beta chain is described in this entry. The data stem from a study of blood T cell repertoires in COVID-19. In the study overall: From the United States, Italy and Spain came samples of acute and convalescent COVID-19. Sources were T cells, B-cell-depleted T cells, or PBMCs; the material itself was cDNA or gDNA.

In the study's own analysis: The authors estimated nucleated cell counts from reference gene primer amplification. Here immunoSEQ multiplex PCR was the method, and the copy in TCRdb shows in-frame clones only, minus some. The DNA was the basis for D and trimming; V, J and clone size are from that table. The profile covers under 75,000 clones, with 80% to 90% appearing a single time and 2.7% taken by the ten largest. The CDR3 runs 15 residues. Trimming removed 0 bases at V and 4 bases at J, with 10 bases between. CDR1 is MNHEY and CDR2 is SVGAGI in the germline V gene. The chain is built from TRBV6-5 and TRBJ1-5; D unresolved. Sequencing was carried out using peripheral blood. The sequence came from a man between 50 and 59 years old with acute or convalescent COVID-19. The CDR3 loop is CASSYSQALNQPQHF. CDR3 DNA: TGTGCCAGCAGTTACTCTCAGGCCTTGAATCAGCCCCAGCATTTT.